Reported below is one TCR beta chain. The PCR ran on 60 Vbeta and 13 Jbeta primers. Sequencing was performed with immunoSEQ multiplex PCR; in TCRdb, only in-frame clones are kept and a portion is missing. The sample has 30,000 to 45,000 clones, more than 80% seen once. This record belongs to a study of cytomegalovirus exposure and HLA in healthy donors. Sequenced sample: PBMCs. This sequence originates from a woman between 40 and 55 years old in good health and CMV-seropositive.

CDR3 protein: CASSPTPGGAGDNEQFF. CDR3 DNA: TGCGCCAGCAGCCCTACCCCCGGGGGGGCCGGGGACAATGAGCAGTTCTTC. This chain uses TRBV5-1 with TRBJ2-1; 8 bases fit TRBD2. CDR3 length equals 17 residues. CDR1 SGHRS and CDR2 YFSETQ come from the germline V gene. The J segment lost 5 bases and the V segment lost 4 bases, leaving 14 bases of the junction unmatched.